The subject of this entry is one TCR beta chain. Its antigen remains unknown. With 0 bases removed from V and 4 bases from J, the gap between germline ends came to 12 bases. Germline lookup yields CDR1 SEHNR and CDR2 FQNEAQ (reference sequence). This CDR3 has 16 amino acids. This entry belongs to a study of T cells after yellow fever vaccination. The wider study: SMART-Seq v4 Ultra Low Input handled preparation of low-cell-number fractions.

Study findings and constraints: Peak timing came faster in the weaker secondary response, day 5 versus 15.

UMIs were added to TCR cDNA along with a universal primer site when it was made by 5'RACE template switching. MiXCR, applied by TCRdb to the 5' RACE reads, yields one record per CDR3 protein. The sample lists 450,000 to 550,000 distinct CDR3 sequences, 19% occurring once. The TCR originated in a man aged 30 to 45 who received the YFV17D yellow fever vaccine. The chain is built from TRBV7-9 and TRBJ2-2; D gene unclear. The source was PBMCs, collected 15 days after the yellow fever booster vaccination. CDR3 bases: TGTGCCAGCAGCTTAGCCCCCGGGCGGACCACCGGGGAGCTGTTTTTT. Protein sequence: CASSLAPGRTTGELFF. Filled out from reference TRBV7-9 and TRBJ2-2, the complete variable domain reads DTGVSQNPRHKITKRGQNVTFRCDPISEHNRLYWYRQTLGQGPEFLTYFQNEAQLEKSRLLSDRFSAERPKGSFSTLEIQRTEQGDSAMYLCASSLAPGRTTGELFFGEGSRLTVL.